This passage covers 20 T cell receptor beta chains from one sample sequenced in a study of blood T cell dynamics during melanoma immunotherapy. Time point: week 3, after first cycle of checkpoint inhibitor. This table comes from immunoSEQ multiplex PCR, and its TCRdb copy is limited to in-frame clones, with some not included. The repertoire consists of under 8,500 clones, with approximately 89% occurring once and the leading ten covering more than 3%. The material was blood, obtained from a patient treated with checkpoint blockade. The receptors originated from a human donor with melanoma.

V is TRBV28 and J is TRBJ1-3; no clear D. The CDR3 is 17 residues long. Germline values: CDR1 MDHEN, CDR2 SYDVKM. Trimming stripped 6 bases from V and 3 bases from J, with 21 bases between. The CDR3 DNA follows: TGTGCCAGCAGCAGTCCCTTGTGGGAAAGAATTGGAAACACCATATATTTT. Translating it yields CASSSPLWERIGNTIYF.

The gene calls are TRBV28 and TRBJ1-1, with D uncertain. The germline CDR1 and CDR2 sequences are MDHEN and SYDVKM. V was pared by 5 bases and J by 8 bases, with 12 bases between. This CDR3 contains 12 residues. CDR3 nucleotides: TGTGCCAGCAGTACCTCGGGCGGAGAAGCTTTCTTT. It yields the protein CASSTSGGEAFF.

A few counts support this clone. The chain is built from TRBV27 and TRBJ1-5; weak D call: TRBD1 (5 bases). The CDR3 extends over 15 amino acids. V lost 8 bases, J lost 7 bases, and 21 bases lay in between. Germline lookup yields CDR1 MNHEY and CDR2 SMNVEV (reference sequence). The CDR3 DNA reads TGTGCCAGCCGCCTCAGGTTACAGGCGGACCAGCCCCAGCATTTT. Its translation is CASRLRLQADQPQHF.

This clone was observed a few times. The DNA for the CDR3 is TGTGCCAGCAGCTTGGTCACTAGCGGGAGGTCGTACGAGCAGTACTTC. It encodes CASSLVTSGRSYEQYF. The chain combines TRBV5-4 with TRBJ2-7; 12 bases are shared with TRBD2. There are 16 residues in the CDR3. The trim removed 0 bases at V and 4 bases at J, leaving 5 bases unmatched. The germline CDR1 and CDR2 sequences are SGHNT and YYREEE (reference sequence).

The J gene is TRBJ2-5, the V gene TRBV5-4, with 9 bases identical to TRBD1. The end of the DNA aligns better with TRBJ2-7, so the J call may be wrong. In germline, CDR1 is SGHNT, CDR2 YYREEE (reference sequence). The CDR3 length is 14 residues. The CDR3 sequence is CASSLEQGANEQYF. Written as DNA, the CDR3 is TGTGCCAGCAGCTTGGAACAGGGGGCCAACGAGCAGTACTTC.

The chain carries TRBV5-1 and TRBJ2-5, with 10 bases aligning to TRBD2. The DNA matches TRBJ2-7 better at its end, which makes the J call doubtful. Germline lookup yields CDR1 SGHRS and CDR2 YFSETQ. The CDR3 has 17 residues. The CDR3 protein is CASSLRVAGGAVYEQYF. The CDR3 region has the DNA TGCGCCAGCAGCCTTCGGGTAGCGGGAGGAGCCGTCTACGAGCAGTACTTC.

This chain connects TRBV7-2 to TRBJ2-7; 7 bases line up with TRBD2. CDR3 length: 12 amino acids. V lost 5 bases to trimming and J lost 7 bases; unmatched junction nucleotides: 5. CDR1 is SGHTA and CDR2 is FQGNSA in the germline V gene. As DNA, the CDR3 is TGTGCCAGCAGCCCTGGTAGCGGGGAGCAGTACTTC. Protein product: CASSPGSGEQYF.

The chain carries TRBV19 and TRBJ2-5; TRBD1 agrees at 8 bases. The end of the DNA aligns better with TRBJ2-7, so the J call may be wrong. In germline, CDR1 is LNHDA, CDR2 SQIVND (reference sequence). The CDR3 extends over 17 amino acids. The CDR3 loop reads CASSMMRVGQGGYEQYF. The CDR3 DNA reads as TGTGCCAGTAGTATGATGAGAGTTGGACAGGGAGGCTACGAGCAGTACTTC.

This clone was detected once. The chain combines TRBV28 with TRBJ2-7; D is unresolved. The CDR3 is 11 amino acids. Germline V CDR1 and CDR2: MDHEN, SYDVKM. The V end was cut by 2 bases, the J end by 3 bases, with 2 bases between. As DNA, the CDR3 is TGTGCCAGCAGTTTAAACTACGAGCAGTACTTC. This codes for CASSLNYEQYF.

Here the CDR3 reads CASSEVGAFGSNQPQHF. In nucleotides, the CDR3 is TGTGCCAGCAGTGAAGTAGGGGCGTTCGGATCCAATCAGCCCCAGCATTTT. The gene calls are TRBV2 and TRBJ1-5; TRBD1 might be the D (5 bases). V was pared by 1 base and J by 3 bases, with 16 bases between. The CDR3 is made up of 17 amino acids. The germline V gene encodes CDR1 SNHLY and CDR2 FYNNEI.

The chain is built from TRBV6-5 and TRBJ1-2; no clear D. The CDR3 spans 15 residues. Trimming cost V 2 bases and J 0 bases, with 10 bases left between them. Germline V CDR1 and CDR2: MNHEY, SVGAGI. The CDR3 DNA reads as TGTGCCAGCAGTTACCGGCCGGCCGCTAACTATGGCTACACCTTC. Protein: CASSYRPAANYGYTF.

The V and J genes are TRBV20-1 and TRBJ2-7, with D possibly matching TRBD1 (6 bases). The CDR3 contains 11 residues. Per germline, CDR1 DFQATT and CDR2 SNEGSKA (reference sequence). V was shortened by 3 bases and J by 13 bases, with 16 bases between the two germline ends. The CDR3 protein is CSASFGTPQYF. The CDR3, as DNA: TGCAGTGCTAGTTTCGGGACACCTCAATACTTC.

This chain joins TRBV2 and TRBJ1-3, with 7 positions matching TRBD1. This CDR3 has 14 residues. V was pared by 7 bases and J by 6 bases, with 9 bases of the junction left unmatched. The germline gives CDR1 SNHLY, CDR2 FYNNEI. This CDR3 reads CASTTTGSLNTIYF. The CDR3 nucleotides are TGTGCCAGCACTACGACAGGGAGCCTAAACACCATATATTTT.

Here the CDR3 reads CATSRDYGTDSGNTIYF. CDR3 bases: TGTGCCACCAGCAGAGATTATGGAACAGACTCTGGAAACACCATATATTTT. The V call is TRBV15, the J call TRBJ1-3; the D is unclear. The CDR3 totals 17 residues. CDR1 is LNHNV and CDR2 is YYDKDF in the germline V gene (reference sequence). The V end lost 0 bases, the J end lost 0 bases, and 12 bases lay between the germline ends.

Only a few counts were recorded for this clone. J is TRBJ1-6 and V is TRBV19; D gene ambiguous. V lost 11 bases and J 7 bases, leaving 18 bases between the germline ends. There are 14 residues in the CDR3. The germline CDR1 and CDR2 sequences are LNHDA and SQIVND (reference sequence). This chain's CDR3 is CAANPGGSNSPLHF. CDR3 DNA: TGTGCCGCTAATCCCGGCGGATCCAATTCACCCCTCCACTTT.

This rearrangement joins TRBV9 to TRBJ2-7, with TRBD2 matching 14 bases. The CDR3 covers 14 residues. Germline CDR1 reads SGDLS; CDR2 reads YYNGEE. J lost 7 bases, V lost 4 bases, and 4 bases had no gene match. CDR3 loop: CASSPRTSGREQYF. The DNA for the CDR3 is TGTGCCAGCAGCCCTCGGACTAGCGGGAGGGAGCAGTACTTC. Drawing the rest from reference TRBV9 and TRBJ2-7, the complete variable domain is DSGVTQTPKHLITATGQRVTLRCSPRSGDLSVYWYQQSLDQGLQFLIQYYNGEERAKGNILERFSAQQFPDLHSELNLSSLELGDSALYFCASSPRTSGREQYFGPGTRLTVT.

The rearrangement links TRBV5-4 to TRBJ1-1, with 11 bases lining up with TRBD1. The CDR3 spans 15 residues. The V segment lost 4 bases and the J segment 5 bases; nucleotides outside the gene matches: 7. The germline V gene has CDR1 SGHNT and CDR2 YYREEE (reference sequence). The CDR3 sequence is CASSTAGTGGTEAFF. For the CDR3, the DNA is TGTGCCAGCAGCACCGCCGGGACAGGGGGGACTGAAGCTTTCTTT. Full variable domain (outside the CDR3, taken from reference TRBV5-4 and TRBJ1-1): ETGVTQSPTHLIKTRGQQVTLRCSSQSGHNTVSWYQQALGQGPQFIFQYYREEENGRGNFPPRFSGLQFPNYSSELNVNALELDDSALYLCASSTAGTGGTEAFFGQGTRLTVV.

V and J are TRBV19 and TRBJ1-2; unclear D gene. V was clipped by 6 bases and J by 4 bases, with 9 bases between them. CDR3 length: 12 amino acids. Germline CDR1 reads LNHDA; CDR2 reads SQIVND (reference sequence). CDR3 DNA: TGTGCCAGTAGGGCAGCGGGCTATGGCTACACCTTC. It yields the protein CASRAAGYGYTF.

The V call is TRBV5-4, the J call TRBJ2-7, with a weak D call TRBD1 (6 bases). The ends were cut back, 1 base at V and 4 bases at J, with 15 bases in the middle. The CDR3 sequence is 15 residues long. The germline gives CDR1 SGHNT, CDR2 YYREEE (reference sequence). The CDR3 DNA is TGTGCCAGCAGCTTGAGGACAGATGTAAGATACGAGCAGTACTTC. Its translation: CASSLRTDVRYEQYF.

The chain couples TRBV5-1 to TRBJ1-4; TRBD1 agrees at 8 bases. Germline CDR1 SGHRS, CDR2 YFSETQ. Trimming removed 0 bases from V and 3 bases from J; junction bases left unmatched: 1. The CDR3 loop spans 15 amino acids. The CDR3 DNA reads TGCGCCAGCAGCTTGGAGGGACAGGCTAATGAAAAACTGTTTTTT. It specifies CASSLEGQANEKLFF.